One and the same sample provided the 30 T cell receptor beta chains below, sequenced in a study of T cell repertoires in cytomegalovirus infection. One entry per CDR3 protein, called by TCRdb with MiXCR from the reads. The sample yields about 770,000 distinct CDR3 sequences, approximately 32% seen once. No antigens are known for them. Here the sequenced sample was cultured CD8+ T cells from PBMCs, taken from culture after CMV antigen stimulation. These receptors were collected from a human donor in good health (CMV status not recorded). Some clones in this sample may be carry-over from other donors' samples.

The V call is TRBV27, the J call TRBJ1-4; tentatively, D is TRBD1 (5 bases). Trimming pared 5 bases from V and 0 bases from J, leaving 16 bases between. The CDR3 length is 17 residues. Germline V lookup: CDR1 MNHEY, CDR2 SMNVEV (reference sequence). This CDR3 reads CASSGTRTTATNEKLFF. CDR3 DNA: TGTGCCAGCAGTGGCACAAGGACAACTGCAACTAATGAAAAACTGTTTTTT.

This chain links TRBV12-3 or TRBV12-4 with TRBJ2-4, with D unresolved. V was trimmed by 6 bases and J by 5 bases, leaving 8 bases between them. CDR3 length: 12 amino acids. The CDR3 DNA sequence: TGTGCCAGCAGCCCGCAGGAAAACATTCAGTACTTC. Translated: CASSPQENIQYF.

This clonotype was counted ten times or more. This chain joins TRBV7-6 and TRBJ1-6; 10 bases are shared with TRBD1. This CDR3 region has 17 residues. The germline CDR1 and CDR2 sequences are SGHVS and FNYEAQ. The V gene end was trimmed by 1 base and the J gene end by 8 bases; junction bases not matched to a gene: 8. The CDR3 loop is CASSLVIRDRGDSPLHF. DNA for the CDR3: TGTGCCAGCAGCTTAGTTATCCGGGACAGGGGAGATTCACCCCTCCACTTT.

The rearrangement joins TRBV27 to TRBJ1-2; D unresolved. This CDR3 spans 15 amino acids. Looked up from germline, CDR1 is MNHEY and CDR2 is SMNVEV (reference sequence). Between the trimmed V and J ends, which lost 5 bases and 6 bases, there was a span of 19 bases. The DNA of the CDR3 is TGTGCCAGCAGTCCGAGGACCCATCCTAGGGATGGCTACACCTTC. Residues: CASSPRTHPRDGYTF.

The V call is TRBV24-1, the J call TRBJ1-2; unclear D gene. The CDR3 covers 14 residues. Germline values: CDR1 KGHDR, CDR2 SFDVKD. With 9 bases removed from V and 1 base from J, the gap between germline ends came to 14 bases. The CDR3 reads CATEDRTINYGYTF. Written as DNA, the CDR3 is TGTGCCACCGAGGACCGCACAATTAACTATGGCTACACCTTC.

The chain employs TRBV2 and TRBJ2-7; 8 positions match TRBD2. The germline V gene has CDR1 SNHLY and CDR2 FYNNEI. The CDR3 loop spans 16 amino acids. J gave up 4 bases and V 2 bases, and 10 bases lay outside the gene matches. CDR3 sequence: CASSEFGGGGSYEQYF. CDR3 in DNA: TGTGCCAGCAGTGAATTCGGTGGCGGGGGGTCGTACGAGCAGTACTTC.

This chain uses TRBV7-9 with TRBJ2-7, with 7 nucleotides matching TRBD1. This CDR3 region has 14 residues. Germline CDR1 and CDR2: SEHNR and FQNEAQ (reference sequence). The ends lost 1 base at V and 5 bases at J; junction bases unmatched: 5. Here the CDR3 reads CASSLGQGTHEQYF. The CDR3 region has the DNA TGTGCCAGCAGCTTAGGACAGGGTACCCACGAGCAGTACTTC.

This rearrangement joins TRBV15 to TRBJ2-5; 8 bases line up with TRBD1. Losses at the gene ends were 7 bases for V and 4 bases for J; bases not matched to a gene: 2. The germline gives CDR1 LNHNV, CDR2 YYDKDF (reference sequence). This CDR3 has 12 amino acids. The CDR3 reads CATTTGGETQYF. The CDR3 nucleotides read TGTGCCACCACCACAGGGGGAGAGACCCAGTACTTC.

This clonotype was detected many times. The junction and the germline gene differ at one end; a read error may be behind it. This chain joins TRBV7-2 and TRBJ2-1; 12 positions match TRBD2. CDR3 length equals 15 residues. The germline CDR1 and CDR2 sequences are SGHTA and FQGNSA. CDR3 residues: CASSLAGGPFNEQFF. CDR3 DNA sequence: TGTGCCAGCAGCCTAGCGGGGGGGCCGTTTAATGAGCAGTTCTTC.

This clonotype was counted a few times. The chain has TRBV12-5 and TRBJ2-2; D gene unclear. The length of the CDR3 is 13 residues. V was trimmed by 7 bases and J by 7 bases, leaving 13 bases between them. Germline loops: CDR1 LGHNT, CDR2 FRNRAP. For the CDR3, the DNA is TGTGCTAGTGCAAATGTGGGAATCGGGGAGCTGTTTTTT. Translated, it gives CASANVGIGELFF.

The chain recombines TRBV19 with TRBJ2-2, with D possibly matching TRBD1 (5 bases). Deletions cut 6 bases from V and 7 bases from J, with 15 bases between. Germline V gives CDR1 LNHDA, CDR2 SQIVND (reference sequence). There are 14 residues in the CDR3. The CDR3 DNA sequence: TGTGCCAGTAGCCTGACAGACGCGAACGGGGAGCTGTTTTTT. Translation gives CASSLTDANGELFF. The complete variable domain, with remaining parts taken from reference TRBV19 and TRBJ2-2, reads DGGITQSPKYLFRKEGQNVTLSCEQNLNHDAMYWYRQDPGQGLRLIYYSQIVNDFQKGDIAEGYSVSREKKESFPLTVTSAQKNPTAFYLCASSLTDANGELFFGEGSRLTVL.

This clonotype was found a few times. The rearrangement links TRBV5-1 to TRBJ2-2, with no clear D. CDR3 length equals 15 residues. The germline V and J ends were trimmed by 0 bases and 0 bases, with 6 bases remaining between them. Germline assignment: CDR1 SGHRS and CDR2 YFSETQ. The CDR3 nucleotides are TGCGCCAGCAGCTTGGCCTGGTCGAACACCGGGGAGCTGTTTTTT. It specifies CASSLAWSNTGELFF.

This clonotype showed up just a few times. The chain is built from TRBV7-2 and TRBJ2-3, with D possibly matching TRBD2 (6 bases). This CDR3 comprises 15 residues. Trimming stripped 1 base from V and 0 bases from J, with 8 bases between. Per the germline V gene, CDR1 is SGHTA and CDR2 is FQGNSA. CDR3 DNA: TGTGCCAGCAGCTTAGTGGGGACTAGCACAGATACGCAGTATTTT. Its protein is CASSLVGTSTDTQYF.

Ten or more counts support this clonotype. This sequence joins TRBV7-8 and TRBJ1-6; D perhaps matches TRBD1 (5 bases). Germline-derived CDR1 and CDR2 are SGHVS and FQNEAQ. This CDR3 comprises 17 residues. The germline V and J ends were trimmed by 5 bases and 8 bases, with 22 bases remaining between them. CDR3 DNA: TGTGCCAGCAGCGAGAGAAGGCCGATAGTCAGGGATTCACCCCTCCACTTT. Encoded protein: CASSERRPIVRDSPLHF.

The chain is built from TRBV27 and TRBJ2-7, with TRBD2 matching over 11 bases. Trimming cost V 5 bases and J 2 bases; bases outside gene matches: 8. Germline CDR1 MNHEY, CDR2 SMNVEV (reference sequence). The CDR3 has 16 amino acids. Here the CDR3 DNA reads TGTGCCAGCAGTAATTTGACTAGCGGGGTTACCTACGAGCAGTACGTC. Translation: CASSNLTSGVTYEQYV.

The rearrangement links TRBV5-1 to TRBJ1-1; maybe TRBD1 (6 bases). The CDR3 loop spans 14 amino acids. The ends were cut back, 4 bases at V and 3 bases at J, with 13 bases in the middle. Germline CDR1 is SGHRS and CDR2 is YFSETQ. The CDR3 spells CASSAGHGDTEAFF. CDR3 DNA: TGCGCCAGCAGCGCGGGACACGGGGACACTGAAGCTTTCTTT.

This clonotype was counted at least ten times. V usage is TRBV7-2 and J usage is TRBJ1-2, with 11 bases identical to TRBD1. The CDR3 has 15 residues. Germline lookup yields CDR1 SGHTA and CDR2 FQGNSA. Germline trimming cut 0 bases from V and 6 bases from J; bases unmatched to any gene: 3. CDR3 protein: CASSLAGQGGDGYTF. DNA of the CDR3: TGTGCCAGCAGCTTAGCGGGACAGGGGGGGGATGGCTACACCTTC.

This clonotype occurred a few times. This chain joins TRBV4-1 and TRBJ1-2; D is undetermined. The CDR3 loop spans 14 amino acids. V shed 1 base and J shed 6 bases, with 12 bases lying between them. Germline V gene sequence: CDR1 MGHRA, CDR2 YSYEKL. The DNA of the CDR3 is TGCGCCAGCAGCCAAGGAGTAGGGAAGAATGGCTACACCTTC. Its protein is CASSQGVGKNGYTF.

This clonotype was counted only a few times. V usage is TRBV27 and J usage is TRBJ1-1; TRBD1 might be the D (6 bases). The CDR3 runs 15 residues. Trimming left V 5 bases short and J 0 bases short, with 13 bases between. CDR1 is MNHEY and CDR2 is SMNVEV in the germline V gene (reference sequence). The CDR3 loop is CASSPIQGMNTEAFF. CDR3 nucleotide sequence: TGTGCCAGCAGTCCGATACAGGGAATGAACACTGAAGCTTTCTTT.

This clonotype was seen more than once but under ten times. The chain recombines TRBV7-6 with TRBJ1-2, with D perhaps matching TRBD1 (5 bases). The CDR3 contains 13 residues. V dropped 5 bases and J dropped 4 bases, with 11 bases sitting between them. The V gene's germline CDR1 is SGHVS and CDR2 FNYEAQ. This CDR3 reads CASSNSGAYGYTF. DNA of the CDR3: TGTGCCAGCAGCAACTCCGGGGCCTATGGCTACACCTTC.

Ten or more counts support this clonotype. The V and J genes are TRBV7-9 and TRBJ1-2; D is perhaps TRBD1 (5 bases). CDR1 is SEHNR and CDR2 is FQNEAQ in the germline V gene (reference sequence). Trimming stripped 4 bases from V and 11 bases from J, with 11 bases between. This CDR3 has 11 residues. The CDR3 is CASSWDRSYTF. Here the CDR3 DNA reads TGTGCCAGCAGCTGGGACCGATCGTACACCTTC.

The rearrangement uses TRBV7-9 and TRBJ1-2, with a possible D match to TRBD1 (5 bases). CDR1 is SEHNR, CDR2 FQNEAQ, per germline (reference sequence). The germline V and J ends were trimmed by 5 bases and 2 bases, with 15 bases remaining between them. This CDR3 comprises 15 residues. CDR3 coding DNA: TGTGCCAGCAGCAATTCGGGACGGTTGAACTATGGCTACACCTTC. It is translated as CASSNSGRLNYGYTF.

For the CDR3, the DNA is TGTGCCAGCAGCTTAGACCCGGGAGCTTCCTATGGCTACACCTTC. As protein: CASSLDPGASYGYTF. J is TRBJ1-2 and V is TRBV11-2; no clear D. Germline CDR1 reads SGHAT; CDR2 reads FQNNGV. Trimming pared 0 bases from V and 4 bases from J, leaving 12 bases between. CDR3 length equals 15 residues.

The chain couples TRBV27 to TRBJ2-4, with D unresolved. The germline V and J ends were trimmed by 0 bases and 1 base, with 1 base remaining between them. The CDR3 covers 13 residues. CDR1 is MNHEY, CDR2 SMNVEV, per germline (reference sequence). CDR3 bases: TGTGCCAGCAGTTTATCGGCCAAAAACATTCAGTACTTC. Translating it yields CASSLSAKNIQYF.

A word on this clonotype: Sequence at one end of the junction differs from germline and may be a read error. CDR3 coding DNA: TGTGCCAGCAGCCCTCGGACAGGGAACAACTATGTCTACACCTTC. It translates to CASSPRTGNNYVYTF. The chain is built from TRBV7-8 and TRBJ1-2; 8 nucleotides line up with TRBD1. The germline gives CDR1 SGHVS, CDR2 FQNEAQ. CDR3 length: 15 residues.

CDR3 sequence reads: CASSDQPPPDTQYF. CDR3 DNA sequence: TGCGCCAGCAGTGATCAACCCCCTCCGGATACGCAGTATTTT. This rearrangement joins TRBV10-2 to TRBJ2-3, with D uncertain. The CDR3 loop spans 14 amino acids. V lost 3 bases, J lost 6 bases, and 13 bases lay in between. Looked up from germline, CDR1 is WSHSY and CDR2 is SAAADI.

This clonotype was found a few times. The chain links TRBV7-3 to TRBJ2-3; no clear D gene. The CDR3 runs to 18 residues. The V gene's germline CDR1 is SGHTA and CDR2 FQGTGA. V gave up 1 base and J gave up 2 bases, with 19 bases separating them. The chain's CDR3 is CASSLRGLAYDLTDTQYF. The CDR3, as DNA: TGTGCCAGCAGCTTAAGGGGATTGGCTTATGATCTCACAGATACGCAGTATTTT.

The chain is built from TRBV12-5 and TRBJ2-3; 7 bases map to TRBD2. This CDR3 has 15 amino acids. V shed 2 bases and J 6 bases; nucleotides not matched to a gene: 8. Germline loops: CDR1 LGHNT, CDR2 FRNRAP. The CDR3 loop reads CASGLMGLGGDTQYF. For the CDR3, the DNA is TGTGCTAGTGGTTTGATGGGTCTGGGGGGGGATACGCAGTATTTT.

The sample holds many counts of this clonotype. The chain carries TRBV7-8 and TRBJ2-1; no definite D call. V was pared by 1 base and J by 7 bases, with 14 bases between. This CDR3 is 15 amino acids long. The germline V gene encodes CDR1 SGHVS and CDR2 FQNEAQ. In nucleotides, the CDR3 is TGTGCCAGCAGCTTAGTCGGTCCAAACTCGAATGAGCAGTTCTTC. Its protein is CASSLVGPNSNEQFF.

V usage is TRBV12-3 or TRBV12-4 and J usage is TRBJ1-2; TRBD1 matches at 7 bases. The V segment lost 7 bases and the J segment 4 bases; nucleotides outside the gene matches: 9. The CDR3 spans 14 residues. The CDR3 is CASTDGTESYGYTF. For the CDR3, the DNA is TGTGCCAGCACCGACGGGACAGAATCCTATGGCTACACCTTC.